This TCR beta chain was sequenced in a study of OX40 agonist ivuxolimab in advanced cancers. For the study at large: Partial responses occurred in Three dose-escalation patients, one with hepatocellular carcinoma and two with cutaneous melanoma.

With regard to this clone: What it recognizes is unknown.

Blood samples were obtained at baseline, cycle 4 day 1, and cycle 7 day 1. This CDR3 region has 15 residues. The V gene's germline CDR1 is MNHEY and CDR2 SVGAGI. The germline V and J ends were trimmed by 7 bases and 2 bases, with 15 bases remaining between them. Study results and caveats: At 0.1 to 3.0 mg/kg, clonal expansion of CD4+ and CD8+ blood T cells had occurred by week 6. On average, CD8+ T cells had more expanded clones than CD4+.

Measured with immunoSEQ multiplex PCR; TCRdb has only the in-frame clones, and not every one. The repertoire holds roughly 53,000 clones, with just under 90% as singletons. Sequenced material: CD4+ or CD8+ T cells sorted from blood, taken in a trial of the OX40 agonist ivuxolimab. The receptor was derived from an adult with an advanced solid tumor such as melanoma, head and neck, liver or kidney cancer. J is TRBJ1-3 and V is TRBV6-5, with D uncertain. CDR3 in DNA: TGTGCCAGCACCCCCCTACATGCCGCTGGAAACACCATATATTTT. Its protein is CASTPLHAAGNTIYF.